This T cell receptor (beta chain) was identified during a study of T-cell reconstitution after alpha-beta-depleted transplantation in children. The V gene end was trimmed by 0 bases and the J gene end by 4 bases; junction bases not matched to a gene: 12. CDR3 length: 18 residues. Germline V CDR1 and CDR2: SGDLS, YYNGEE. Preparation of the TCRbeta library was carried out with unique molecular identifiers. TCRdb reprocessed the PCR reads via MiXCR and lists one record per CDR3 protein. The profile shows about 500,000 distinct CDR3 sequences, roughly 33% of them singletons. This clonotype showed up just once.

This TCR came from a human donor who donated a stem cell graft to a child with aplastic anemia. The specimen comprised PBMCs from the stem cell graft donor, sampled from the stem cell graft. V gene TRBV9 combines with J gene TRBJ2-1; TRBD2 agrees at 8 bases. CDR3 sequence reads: CASSVDASGRRVYNEQFF. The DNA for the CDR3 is TGTGCCAGCAGCGTAGACGCTAGCGGGCGGCGGGTTTACAATGAGCAGTTCTTC.